The 17 T cell receptor beta chains in this list originate from one sample, sequenced in a study of blood T cell repertoires in COVID-19. Sequencing was performed with immunoSEQ multiplex PCR; in TCRdb, only in-frame clones are kept and a portion is missing. The table has 300,000 to 450,000 clones, 80% to 90% seen once. The specimen was PBMCs or T cells enriched from blood (not recorded which). These receptors came from a man younger than 30 who had recovered from COVID-19.

CDR3 sequence reads: CASTGLSGANVLTF. The CDR3 nucleotides are TGTGCCAGCACCGGACTCTCTGGGGCCAACGTCCTGACTTTC. The chain links TRBV27 to TRBJ2-6, with a possible D match to TRBD2 (5 bases). With 7 bases removed from V and 0 bases from J, the gap between germline ends came to 7 bases. The V gene's germline CDR1 is MNHEY and CDR2 SMNVEV (reference sequence). The CDR3 length is 14 residues.

The chain joins TRBV30 to TRBJ1-2, with TRBD1 identical over 7 bases. The CDR3 sequence is 14 residues long. Germline CDR1 GTSNPN, CDR2 SVGIG (reference sequence). Germline trimming cut 4 bases from V and 4 bases from J; bases unmatched to any gene: 9. This CDR3 is CAWNRDRASYGYTF. The CDR3 DNA is TGTGCCTGGAATAGAGACAGGGCAAGCTATGGCTACACCTTC. The full variable domain, its missing parts supplied by reference TRBV30 and TRBJ1-2, is SQTIHQWPATLVQPVGSPLSLECTVEGTSNPNLYWYRQAAGRGLQLLFYSVGIGQISSEVPQNLSASRPQDRQFILSSKKLLLSDSGFYLCAWNRDRASYGYTFGSGTRLTVV.

DNA of the CDR3: TGTGCCAGCTCACCAGGTACAGGGGGTGAAGCTTTCTTT. It codes for CASSPGTGGEAFF. V gene TRBV18 combines with J gene TRBJ1-1; TRBD1 matches 8 bases. The germline gives CDR1 KGHSH, CDR2 LQKENI. V trimming: 2 bases; J trimming: 7 bases; junction bases outside the gene matches: 3. The CDR3 runs 13 residues.

The chain couples TRBV20-1 to TRBJ2-1, with TRBD2 as a possible D gene (5 bases). Deletions cut 3 bases from V and 5 bases from J, with 5 bases between. The germline V gene has CDR1 DFQATT and CDR2 SNEGSKA (reference sequence). This CDR3 contains 11 residues. CDR3 in DNA: TGCAGTGCTAGCGGGAACAATGAGCAGTTCTTC. This codes for CSASGNNEQFF.

The genes are TRBV28 and TRBJ2-3; 7 bases line up with TRBD1. The germline CDR1 and CDR2 sequences are MDHEN and SYDVKM. Trimming took 6 bases from V and 0 from J; bases not matched to a gene: 6. The CDR3 sequence is 15 residues long. The CDR3 nucleotides are TGTGCCAGCAGGGTGACAGGGCTAAGCACAGATACGCAGTATTTT. It codes for CASRVTGLSTDTQYF.

The chain combines TRBV7-2 with TRBJ2-1; weak D call: TRBD2 (5 bases). Germline-derived CDR1 and CDR2 are SGHTA and FQGNSA. The length of the CDR3 is 13 residues. V was trimmed by 3 bases and J by 6 bases, leaving 9 bases between them. Here the CDR3 reads CASSFGETNEQFF. The CDR3 bases are TGTGCCAGCAGCTTTGGGGAGACCAATGAGCAGTTCTTC.

The J gene is TRBJ1-6, the V gene TRBV13; weak D call: TRBD1 (5 bases). CDR3 length: 19 residues. Germline lookup yields CDR1 PRHDT and CDR2 FYEKMQ (reference sequence). V lost 0 bases, J lost 9 bases, and 24 bases lay in between. CDR3 in DNA: TGTGCCAGCAGCTTAGGCCTGCTTAGAGGTTCAGGGTGGGGTTCACCCCTCCACTTT. Translated: CASSLGLLRGSGWGSPLHF.

This chain links TRBV7-8 with TRBJ2-7; 7 nucleotides align to TRBD2. V was pared by 4 bases and J by 3 bases, with 18 bases of the junction left unmatched. The CDR3 runs 18 residues. The germline CDR1 and CDR2 sequences are SGHVS and FQNEAQ. CDR3 protein: CASSSKEGWGGTGYEQYF. The CDR3 DNA reads as TGTGCCAGCAGCTCGAAGGAGGGTTGGGGAGGGACTGGCTACGAGCAGTACTTC.

This clone was picked up one time. This chain connects TRBV7-3 to TRBJ2-7; 14 bases agree with TRBD2. After removal of 8 bases from V and 7 bases from J, the junction contained 7 bases not matched to a gene. Germline CDR1 reads SGHTA; CDR2 reads FQGTGA. This CDR3 has 14 amino acids. CDR3 nucleotides: TGTGCCAGCCGACTAGCGGGAGGGCCGGGGGAGCAGTACTTC. It translates to CASRLAGGPGEQYF.

This clone was recorded only once. This chain connects TRBV21-1 to TRBJ2-3; TRBD1, the table's D call, lacks a check against the DNA. TRBV21-1 is flagged as a pseudogene. The CDR3 covers 13 residues. The CDR3 here is CARLQGARDTQYF. The CDR3 DNA follows: TGTGCCAGGCTACAGGGGGCTAGAGATACGCAGTATTTT.

V gene TRBV15 combines with J gene TRBJ1-6; 8 bases align to TRBD1. The CDR3 covers 15 residues. Per the germline V gene, CDR1 is LNHNV and CDR2 is YYDKDF (reference sequence). V lost 3 bases, J lost 10 bases, and 8 bases stayed unmatched. The CDR3 loop reads CATSRTGTGESPLHF. CDR3 DNA: TGTGCCACCAGCAGGACGGGGACAGGAGAATCACCCCTCCACTTT.

The gene calls are TRBV6-2 or TRBV6-3 and TRBJ2-3; the match to TRBD1 covers 9 bases. The germline V gene has CDR1 MNHEY and CDR2 SVGEGT. With V trimmed by 4 bases and J by 2 bases, 7 bases remained unmatched. The CDR3 extends over 16 amino acids. CDR3 in amino acids: CASSLHGQGITDTQYF. The CDR3 DNA reads as TGTGCCAGCAGTTTACACGGACAGGGGATCACAGATACGCAGTATTTT.

The gene calls are TRBV3-1 (or the pseudogene TRBV3-2) and TRBJ1-2; 9 bases fit TRBD1. Germline CDR1 and CDR2: LGHDT and YNNKEL (reference sequence). V shed 10 bases and J 4 bases; nucleotides not matched to a gene: 7. The CDR3 is 13 residues long. The CDR3 DNA reads as TGTGCCACCGGGACAGGGATTTCCTATGGCTACACCTTC. Protein: CATGTGISYGYTF.

The chain uses TRBV10-3 and TRBJ2-7, with 7 bases aligning to TRBD2. Trimming cost V 0 bases and J 6 bases; bases outside gene matches: 11. The CDR3 has 16 residues. The V gene's germline CDR1 is ENHRY and CDR2 SYGVKD. The CDR3 here is CAISESTWFTSVEQYF. CDR3 sequence (DNA): TGTGCCATCAGTGAGTCGACCTGGTTTACTAGCGTCGAGCAGTACTTC.

CDR3 sequence: CASSLTGEAFF. CDR3 in DNA: TGTGCCAGCAGCTTAACAGGGGAAGCTTTCTTT. The V gene is TRBV5-6, the J gene TRBJ1-1, with a tentative D call TRBD1 (6 bases). The CDR3 is 11 amino acids. Deletions cut 2 bases from V and 8 bases from J, with 7 bases between. In germline, CDR1 is SGHDT, CDR2 YYEEEE.

J is TRBJ2-3 and V is TRBV19, with TRBD1 identical over 7 bases. V lost 4 bases and J lost 0; bases outside the gene matches: 7. The germline CDR1 and CDR2 sequences are LNHDA and SQIVND (reference sequence). The CDR3 runs to 16 residues. CDR3 sequence reads: CASSRDSFTSTDTQYF. The CDR3 bases are TGTGCCAGTAGTAGGGACAGTTTTACTAGCACAGATACGCAGTATTTT. Looking up the rest from reference TRBV19 and TRBJ2-3 gives the full variable domain: DGGITQSPKYLFRKEGQNVTLSCEQNLNHDAMYWYRQDPGQGLRLIYYSQIVNDFQKGDIAEGYSVSREKKESFPLTVTSAQKNPTAFYLCASSRDSFTSTDTQYFGPGTRLTVL.

The CDR3 spells CASSQEGVRVLGKYF. The CDR3 DNA follows: TGTGCCAGCAGCCAAGAAGGGGTTAGGGTGCTAGGGAAGTACTTC. V gene TRBV4-2 combines with J gene TRBJ2-7; weak D call: TRBD1 (5 bases). Trimming cost V 0 bases and J 11 bases, with 20 bases left between them. The CDR3 sequence is 15 residues long. The germline CDR1 and CDR2 sequences are LGHNA and YNFKEQ.